This record concerns one T cell receptor (beta chain) sequence. Its antigen has not been determined. No qualities accompany the bases; no much larger clone lies one base away. V loses 0 bases, J loses 1 base, and the germline ends lie 9 bases apart. Spanning cysteine to phenylalanine, the CDR3 consists of 16 amino acids. The only DNA kept is the CDR3, 48 bases in frame from the first base. Based on the germline V gene (reference sequence), the CDR1 and CDR2 sequences are LNHNV and YYDKDF. TCR libraries were constructed from 400 to 500 ng RNA using the Immunoverse kit, and molecular barcoded adaptors covering alpha/delta and beta/gamma chains were employed. TCR library preparation used the same RNA that went into transcriptome sequencing. Sequencing of TCR libraries was carried out on an Illumina HiSeq 4000 with 2 x 150 cycles. The source study handled its data this way. TCR reads were aligned to human V, D, J and C references and assembled into CDR3 clonotypes with MiXCR, including quality filtering and error correction. Clonotype counts and gene usage diversity were analyzed with the tcR package in R. Raw mapping reads were checked after the RNA-seq reads had been mapped by STAR aligner version 2.5.3a onto the human GRCh37 genome. To test how sequencing depth affects detected clonotypes, IR-seq fastq files were randomly downsampled with Seqtk 1.3. The public reads were reprocessed in TCRdb via fastp at Q25 and MiXCR, keeping in-frame beta chains. Rows are unified per CDR3 protein, each entry keeping the most common DNA and genes. The V and J calls were determined by TCRdb, not by the authors. The sample includes 60,000 to 75,000 distinct CDR3 sequences, with roughly 18% observed a single time. About a tenth of the sample rests with the top ten.

This sample is part of a study of read filtering for tumor transcriptome and immune sequencing (dated by TCRdb to 2020 to 2021). About the full investigation: Of the patients in the cohort, about 16 were male and 14 to 15 were female, and their mean age was roughly 68 years, with a range of roughly 45 to 90. One of the main goals was to work out a read-filtering strategy for immune repertoire data, in particular whether clonotypes backed by only a single read should be removed. The study compared TCR repertoires from targeted immune repertoire sequencing and bulk whole-transcriptome sequencing run on the same bone marrow samples. By revised international staging, fewer than ten patients were R-ISS I, 16 were R-ISS II and roughly 7 were R-ISS III. Whole-transcriptome libraries were prepared with the TruSeq RNA Access Library Prep Kit after DNase treatment. Per sample, about 4.05 to 10.27 million TCR-region mapped reads were obtained with IR-seq, compared with only roughly 80 to 1273 with RNA-seq. The research as a whole found: The correlation between IR-seq and RNA-seq shared clonotype proportions rose when single-read clonotypes were removed. The sorted CD138-negative fraction was not purified T cells but a mixed bone marrow immune population. Single-read clonotypes made up about 82% of clonotypes but 3% to 3.5% of total reads in IR-seq, and 74.6% of clonotypes and around 45% of reads in RNA-seq. IR-seq captured clonotypes at much higher depth and more reliably than RNA-seq, and smaller IR-seq throughput sufficed to identify most shared clonotypes.

Every patient had bone marrow sampled at the time of active disease. Ficoll-Hypaque density gradient centrifugation was used to isolate the bone marrow mononuclear cells. Myeloma plasma cells were removed and CD138-negative cells were collected by negative selection after labeling with CD138 magnetic microbeads on a MACS separator. The purity of the isolated cells was checked by flow cytometry with CD138 antibodies on an Attune NxT. Total RNA was extracted using TRIzol reagent and was quantified on a NanoDrop spectrophotometer. For each patient, the CD138-negative bone marrow sample underwent paired RNA-seq and IR-seq.

The chain links TRBV15 with TRBJ1-4, with the D segment identity uncertain. The receptor was derived from a donor at least 40 years old with multiple myeloma. Input material: a population of CD138-negative cells sorted from bone marrow. The cell subset or site label, read with the paper, signifies: bone marrow mononuclear cells depleted of CD138+ plasma/myeloma cells by negative magnetic selection. This receptor has the CDR3 CATSRDLRGTNEKLFF. The bases are TGTGCCACCAGCAGAGATTTACGGGGAACTAATGAAAAACTGTTTTTT.